This TCR beta chain appears in the sequencing data of a study of kidney transplant recipient with SARS-CoV-2 infection. MiXCR was run by TCRdb on the reads, yielding one entry per CDR3 protein. Among 200,000 to 300,000 distinct CDR3 sequences, around 26% were seen once, and the ten largest hold almost 7.5%. Germline V CDR1 and CDR2: MNHNS, SASEGT. V was clipped by 4 bases and J by 4 bases, with 22 bases between them. The CDR3 length is 17 residues. This clonotype showed up many times. The chain recombines TRBV6-1 with TRBJ1-2; D is ambiguous. This TCR derives from a male patient aged 30 to 40 who had COVID-19 and was a kidney transplant recipient. Some of the T cells may derive from the graft donor. Here the sequenced sample was a blood sample, taken at baseline and on day 111 from a kidney transplant recipient. The CDR3 protein is CASSGKRECRKTYGYTF. The CDR3, as DNA: TGTGCCAGCAGTGGCAAGCGGGAATGTAGAAAGACCTATGGCTACACCTTC.